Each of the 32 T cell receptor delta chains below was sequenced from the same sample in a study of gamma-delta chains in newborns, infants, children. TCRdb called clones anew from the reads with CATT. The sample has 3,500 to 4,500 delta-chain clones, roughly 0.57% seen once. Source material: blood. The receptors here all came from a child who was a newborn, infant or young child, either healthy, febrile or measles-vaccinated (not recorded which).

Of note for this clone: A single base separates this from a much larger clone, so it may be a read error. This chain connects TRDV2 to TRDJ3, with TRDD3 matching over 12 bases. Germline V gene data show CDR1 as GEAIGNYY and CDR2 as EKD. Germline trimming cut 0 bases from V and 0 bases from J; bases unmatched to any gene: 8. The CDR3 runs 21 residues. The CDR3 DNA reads TGTGCCTGTGACACCGCACTGGGGGATACCCGGAGCTCCTGGGACACCCGACAGATGTTTTTC. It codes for CACDTALGDTRSSWDTRQMFF.

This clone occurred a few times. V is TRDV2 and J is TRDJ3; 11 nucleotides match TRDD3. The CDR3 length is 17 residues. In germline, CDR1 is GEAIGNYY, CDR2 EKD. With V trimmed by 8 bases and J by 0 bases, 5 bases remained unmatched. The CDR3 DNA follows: TGTGCCTCTCGTACTGGGGGATACTCCTGGGACACCCGACAGATGTTTTTC. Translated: CASRTGGYSWDTRQMFF.

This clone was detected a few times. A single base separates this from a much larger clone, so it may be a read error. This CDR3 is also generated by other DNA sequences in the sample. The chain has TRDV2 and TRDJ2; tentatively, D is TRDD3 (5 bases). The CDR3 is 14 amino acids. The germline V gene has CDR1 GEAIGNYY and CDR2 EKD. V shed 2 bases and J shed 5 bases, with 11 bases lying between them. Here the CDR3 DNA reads TGTGCCTGTGACAAGGGGGTCCCAACAGCACAACTCTTCTTT. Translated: CACDKGVPTAQLFF.

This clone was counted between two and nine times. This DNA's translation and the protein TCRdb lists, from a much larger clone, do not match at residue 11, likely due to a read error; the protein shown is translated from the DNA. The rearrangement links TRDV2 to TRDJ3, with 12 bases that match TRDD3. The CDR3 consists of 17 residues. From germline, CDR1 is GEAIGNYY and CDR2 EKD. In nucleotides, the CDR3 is TGTGCCTGTGACAGTACTGGGGGATACTGGGGCACCCGACAGATGTTTTTC. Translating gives CACDSTGGYWGTRQMFF.

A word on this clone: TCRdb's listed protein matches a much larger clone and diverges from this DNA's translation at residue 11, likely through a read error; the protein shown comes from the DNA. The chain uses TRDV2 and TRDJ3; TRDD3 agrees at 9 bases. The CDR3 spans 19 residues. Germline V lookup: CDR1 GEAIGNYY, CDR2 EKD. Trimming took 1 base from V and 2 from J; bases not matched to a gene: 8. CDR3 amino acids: CACDTNWGRSPWDTRQMFF. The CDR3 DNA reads TGTGCCTGTGACACAAACTGGGGGAGAAGTCCCTGGGACACCCGACAGATGTTTTTC.

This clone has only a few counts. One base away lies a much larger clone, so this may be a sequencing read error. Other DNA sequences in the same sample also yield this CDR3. The CDR3 DNA sequence: TGTGCCTGCGACACGTACTGGGGGAGCTCCTGGGACACCCGACAGATGTTTTTC. Its protein is CACDTYWGSSWDTRQMFF. The chain couples TRDV2 to TRDJ3; 9 bases map to TRDD3. Per the germline V gene, CDR1 is GEAIGNYY and CDR2 is EKD. The CDR3 covers 18 residues.

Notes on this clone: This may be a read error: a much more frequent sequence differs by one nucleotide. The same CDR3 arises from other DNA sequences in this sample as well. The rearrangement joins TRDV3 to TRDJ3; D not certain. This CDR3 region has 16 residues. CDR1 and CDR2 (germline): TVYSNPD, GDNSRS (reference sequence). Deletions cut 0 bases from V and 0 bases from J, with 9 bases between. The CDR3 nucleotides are TGTGCCTTTAGCCGGGGTTACTCCTGGGACACCCGACAGATGTTTTTC. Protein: CAFSRGYSWDTRQMFF.

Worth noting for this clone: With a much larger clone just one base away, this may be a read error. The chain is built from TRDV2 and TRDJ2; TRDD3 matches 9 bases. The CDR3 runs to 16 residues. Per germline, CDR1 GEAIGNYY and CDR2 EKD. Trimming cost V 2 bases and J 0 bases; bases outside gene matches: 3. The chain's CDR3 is CACDKLGEALTAQLFF. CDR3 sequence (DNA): TGTGCCTGTGACAAACTGGGGGAAGCTTTGACAGCACAACTCTTCTTT.

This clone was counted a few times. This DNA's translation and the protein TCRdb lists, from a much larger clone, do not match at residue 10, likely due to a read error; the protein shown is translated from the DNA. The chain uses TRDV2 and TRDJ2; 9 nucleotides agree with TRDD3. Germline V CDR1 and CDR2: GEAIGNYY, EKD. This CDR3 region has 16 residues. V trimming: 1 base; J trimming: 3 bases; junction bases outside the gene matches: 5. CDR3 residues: CACDTLGDSMTAQLFF. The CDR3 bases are TGTGCCTGTGACACTCTGGGGGATTCCATGACAGCACAACTCTTCTTT.

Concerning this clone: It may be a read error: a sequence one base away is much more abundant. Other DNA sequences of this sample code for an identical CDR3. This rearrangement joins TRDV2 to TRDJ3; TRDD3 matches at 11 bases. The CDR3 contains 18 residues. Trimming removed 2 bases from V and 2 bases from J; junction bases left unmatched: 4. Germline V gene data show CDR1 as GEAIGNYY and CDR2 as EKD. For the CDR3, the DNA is TGTGCCTGTGACATACTGGGGGATAAGGCCTGGGACACCCGACAGATGTTTTTC. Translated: CACDILGDKAWDTRQMFF.

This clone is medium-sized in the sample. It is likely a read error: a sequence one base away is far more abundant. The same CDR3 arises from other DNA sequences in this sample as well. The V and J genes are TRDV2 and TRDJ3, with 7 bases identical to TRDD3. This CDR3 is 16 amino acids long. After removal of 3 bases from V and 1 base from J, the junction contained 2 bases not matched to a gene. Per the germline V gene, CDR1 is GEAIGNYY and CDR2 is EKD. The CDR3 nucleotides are TGTGCCTGTGACTGGGGGAGTTCCTGGGACACCCGACAGATGTTTTTC. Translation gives CACDWGSSWDTRQMFF.

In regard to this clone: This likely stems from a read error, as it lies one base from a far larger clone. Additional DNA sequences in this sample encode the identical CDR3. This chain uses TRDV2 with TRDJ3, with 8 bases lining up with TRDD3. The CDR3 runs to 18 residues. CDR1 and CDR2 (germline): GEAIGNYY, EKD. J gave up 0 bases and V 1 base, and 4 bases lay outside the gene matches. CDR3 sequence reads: CACDTVWGSSWDTRQMFF. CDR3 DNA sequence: TGTGCCTGTGACACTGTCTGGGGGAGCTCCTGGGACACCCGACAGATGTTTTTC.

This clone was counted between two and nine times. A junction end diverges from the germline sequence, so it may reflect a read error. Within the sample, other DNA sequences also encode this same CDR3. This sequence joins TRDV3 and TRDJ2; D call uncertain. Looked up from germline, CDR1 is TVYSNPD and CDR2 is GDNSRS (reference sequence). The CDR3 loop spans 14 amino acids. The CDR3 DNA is TGTGCCTTTGGTGGACGGGCTTTGACAGCGCAACTCTTCTTT. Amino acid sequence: CAFGGRALTAQLFF.

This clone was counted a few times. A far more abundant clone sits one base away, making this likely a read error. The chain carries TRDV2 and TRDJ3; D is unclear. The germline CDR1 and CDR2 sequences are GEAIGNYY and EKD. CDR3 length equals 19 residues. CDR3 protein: CACDTRIPLSSRDTRQMFF. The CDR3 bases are TGTGCCTGTGACACTAGGATTCCCCTTAGCTCCCGGGACACCCGACAGATGTTTTTC.

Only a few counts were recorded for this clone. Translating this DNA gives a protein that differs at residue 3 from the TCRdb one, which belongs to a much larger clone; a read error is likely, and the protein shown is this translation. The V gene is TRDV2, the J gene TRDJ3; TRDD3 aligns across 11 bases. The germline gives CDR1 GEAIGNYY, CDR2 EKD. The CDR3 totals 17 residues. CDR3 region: CARDTGGYSWDTRQMFF. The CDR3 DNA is TGTGCCCGTGACACTGGGGGATACTCCTGGGACACCCGACAGATGTTTTTC.

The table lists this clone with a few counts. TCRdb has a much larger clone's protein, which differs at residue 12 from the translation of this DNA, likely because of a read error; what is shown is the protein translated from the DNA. This CDR3 is CACDTVLGGNSRDTRQMFF. The CDR3 DNA reads TGTGCCTGTGACACCGTACTGGGGGGGAATTCCAGGGACACCCGACAGATGTTTTTC. The rearrangement links TRDV2 to TRDJ3; 8 nucleotides line up with TRDD3. The V segment lost 0 bases and the J segment 5 bases; nucleotides outside the gene matches: 11. Germline CDR1 GEAIGNYY, CDR2 EKD. This CDR3 is 19 amino acids long.

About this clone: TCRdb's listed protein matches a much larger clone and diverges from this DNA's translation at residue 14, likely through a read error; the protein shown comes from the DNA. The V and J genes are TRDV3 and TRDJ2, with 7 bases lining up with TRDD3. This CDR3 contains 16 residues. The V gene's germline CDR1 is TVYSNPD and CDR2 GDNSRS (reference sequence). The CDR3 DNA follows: TGTGCCTTTGGGGGATCCCGGAGGCCTTTGACAGCACAACCCTTCTTT. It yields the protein CAFGGSRRPLTAQPFF.

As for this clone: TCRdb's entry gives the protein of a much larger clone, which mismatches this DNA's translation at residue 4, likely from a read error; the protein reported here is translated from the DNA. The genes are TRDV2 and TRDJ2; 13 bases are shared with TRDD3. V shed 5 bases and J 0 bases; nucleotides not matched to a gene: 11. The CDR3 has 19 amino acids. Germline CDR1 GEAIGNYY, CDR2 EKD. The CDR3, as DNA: TGTGCCTGTGGTCCAGTACTGGGGGATACGGCAGCTTTGACAGCACAACTCTTCTTT. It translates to CACGPVLGDTAALTAQLFF.

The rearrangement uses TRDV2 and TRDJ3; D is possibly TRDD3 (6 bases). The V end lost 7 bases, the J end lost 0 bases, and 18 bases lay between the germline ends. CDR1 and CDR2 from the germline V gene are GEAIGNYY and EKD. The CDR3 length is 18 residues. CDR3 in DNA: TGTGCCTGCGACTATACTGAGGGATACTCCTGGGACACCCGACAGATGTTTTTC. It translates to CACDYTEGYSWDTRQMFF.

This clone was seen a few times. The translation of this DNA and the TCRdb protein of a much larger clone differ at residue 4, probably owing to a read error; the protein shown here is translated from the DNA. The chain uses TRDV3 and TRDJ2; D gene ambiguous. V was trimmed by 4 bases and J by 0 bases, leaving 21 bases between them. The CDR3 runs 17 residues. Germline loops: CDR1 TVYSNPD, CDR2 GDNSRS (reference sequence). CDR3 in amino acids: CAYPQFPSIPLTAQLFF. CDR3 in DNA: TGTGCCTACCCTCAGTTCCCAAGTATACCTTTGACAGCACAACTCTTCTTT.

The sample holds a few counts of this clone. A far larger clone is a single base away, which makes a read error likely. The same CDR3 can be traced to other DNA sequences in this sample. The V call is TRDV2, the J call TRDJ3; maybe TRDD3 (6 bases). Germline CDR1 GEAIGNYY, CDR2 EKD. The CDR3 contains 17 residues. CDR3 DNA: TGTGCCTGCGACACCGGGGGACCTTCCTGGGACACCCGACAGATGTTTTTC. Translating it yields CACDTGGPSWDTRQMFF.

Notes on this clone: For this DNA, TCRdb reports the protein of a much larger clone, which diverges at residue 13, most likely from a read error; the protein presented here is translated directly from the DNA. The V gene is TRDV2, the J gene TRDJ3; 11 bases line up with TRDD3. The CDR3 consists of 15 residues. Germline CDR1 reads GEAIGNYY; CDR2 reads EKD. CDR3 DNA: TGTGCCTGTGACTGGGGGATACGCGACACCCGACAGACGTTTTTC. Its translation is CACDWGIRDTRQTFF.

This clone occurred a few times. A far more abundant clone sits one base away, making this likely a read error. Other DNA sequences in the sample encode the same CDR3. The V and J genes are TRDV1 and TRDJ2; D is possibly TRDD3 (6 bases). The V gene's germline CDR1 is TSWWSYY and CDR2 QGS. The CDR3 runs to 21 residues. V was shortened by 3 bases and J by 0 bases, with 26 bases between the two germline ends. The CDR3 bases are TGTGCTCTTGGGGAGCTCCGATGGGGGCCCGCGCCACCTACTTTGACAGCACAACTCTTCTTT. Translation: CALGELRWGPAPPTLTAQLFF.

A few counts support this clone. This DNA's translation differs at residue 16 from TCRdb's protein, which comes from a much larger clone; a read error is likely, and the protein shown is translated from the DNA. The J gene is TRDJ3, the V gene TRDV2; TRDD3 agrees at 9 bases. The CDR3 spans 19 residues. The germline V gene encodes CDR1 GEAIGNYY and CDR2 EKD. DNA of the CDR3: TGTGCCTGTGACACTGGGAACTGGGGGAGCTCCTGGGACACCCGACGGATGTTTTTC. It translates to CACDTGNWGSSWDTRRMFF.

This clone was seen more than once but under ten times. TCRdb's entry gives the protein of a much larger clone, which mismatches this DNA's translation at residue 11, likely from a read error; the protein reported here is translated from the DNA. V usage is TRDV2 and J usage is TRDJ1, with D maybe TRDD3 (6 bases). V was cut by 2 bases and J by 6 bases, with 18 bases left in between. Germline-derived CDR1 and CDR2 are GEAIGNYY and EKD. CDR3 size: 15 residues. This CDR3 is CACDSGGLQTNKLIF. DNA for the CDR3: TGTGCCTGTGACAGTGGGGGTCTACAGACCAATAAACTCATCTTT.

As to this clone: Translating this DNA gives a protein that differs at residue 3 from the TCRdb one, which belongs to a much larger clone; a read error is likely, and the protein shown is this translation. CDR3 sequence (DNA): TGTGCCAGCGACGTACTGGGGGATACGGAGTGGGACACCCGACAGATGTTTTTC. Encoded protein: CASDVLGDTEWDTRQMFF. This sequence joins TRDV2 and TRDJ3; 13 bases agree with TRDD3. CDR1 GEAIGNYY and CDR2 EKD come from the germline V gene. V was clipped by 9 bases and J by 4 bases; unmatched bases: 11. This CDR3 region has 18 residues.

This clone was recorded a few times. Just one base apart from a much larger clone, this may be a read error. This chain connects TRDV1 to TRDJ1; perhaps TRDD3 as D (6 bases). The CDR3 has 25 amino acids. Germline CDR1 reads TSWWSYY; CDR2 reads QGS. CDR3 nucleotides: TGTGCTCTTAGGGAACGGTCCCATCTTGGTCCACTCGTGGGGATCGACTCGACTTACACCGATAAACTCATCTTT. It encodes CALRERSHLGPLVGIDSTYTDKLIF.

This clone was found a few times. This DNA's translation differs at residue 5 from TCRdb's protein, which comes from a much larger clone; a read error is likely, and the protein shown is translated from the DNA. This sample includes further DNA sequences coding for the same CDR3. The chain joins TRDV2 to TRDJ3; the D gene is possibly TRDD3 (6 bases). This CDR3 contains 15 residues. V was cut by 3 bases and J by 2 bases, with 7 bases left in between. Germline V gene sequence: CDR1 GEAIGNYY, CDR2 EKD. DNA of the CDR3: TGTGCCTGTGACCGGGGGACCTGGGACACCCGACAGATGTTTTTC. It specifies CACDRGTWDTRQMFF.

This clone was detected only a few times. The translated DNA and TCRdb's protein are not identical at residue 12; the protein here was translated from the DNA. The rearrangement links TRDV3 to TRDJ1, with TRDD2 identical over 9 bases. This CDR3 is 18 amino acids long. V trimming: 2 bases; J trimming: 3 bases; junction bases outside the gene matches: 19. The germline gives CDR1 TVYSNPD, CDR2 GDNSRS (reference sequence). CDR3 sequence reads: CAFPPSYPGVTSADKLIF. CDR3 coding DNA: TGTGCCTTTCCGCCTTCCTACCCGGGGGTCACATCGGCCGATAAACTCATCTTT. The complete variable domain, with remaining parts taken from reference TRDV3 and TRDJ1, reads CDKVTQSSPDQTVASGSEVVLLCTYDTVYSNPDLFWYRIRPDYSFQFVFYGDNSRSEGADFTQGRFSVKHILTQKAFHLVISPVRTEDSATYYCAFPPSYPGVTSADKLIFGKGTRVTVEP.

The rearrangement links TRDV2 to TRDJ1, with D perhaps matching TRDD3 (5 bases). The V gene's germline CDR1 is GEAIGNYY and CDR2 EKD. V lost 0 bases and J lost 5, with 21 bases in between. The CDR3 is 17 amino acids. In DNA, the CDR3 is TGTGCCTGTGACACCGGATTAGGGGGCCGACCGTGGGATAAACTCATCTTT. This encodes CACDTGLGGRPWDKLIF.

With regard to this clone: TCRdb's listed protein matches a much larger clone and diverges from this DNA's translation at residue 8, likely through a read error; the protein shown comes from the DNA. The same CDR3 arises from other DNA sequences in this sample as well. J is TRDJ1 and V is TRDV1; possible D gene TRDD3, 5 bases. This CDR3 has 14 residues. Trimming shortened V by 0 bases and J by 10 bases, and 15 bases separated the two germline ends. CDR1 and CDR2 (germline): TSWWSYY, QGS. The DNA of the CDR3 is TGTGCTCTTGGGGAACTTAGGAGTGATACAAGACTCATCTTT. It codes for CALGELRSDTRLIF.

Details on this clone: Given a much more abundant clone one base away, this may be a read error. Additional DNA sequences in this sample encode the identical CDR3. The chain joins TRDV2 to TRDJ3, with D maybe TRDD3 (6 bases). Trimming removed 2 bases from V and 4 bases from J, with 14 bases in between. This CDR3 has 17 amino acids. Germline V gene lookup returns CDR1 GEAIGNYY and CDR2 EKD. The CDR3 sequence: CACDRRLGPWDTRQMFF. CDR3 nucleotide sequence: TGTGCCTGTGACAGGAGGCTGGGGCCGTGGGACACCCGACAGATGTTTTTC.